The 26 T cell receptor beta chains reported below all come from one sample, sequenced in a study of blood T cells in healthy people across ages. Using a J-beta primer mix together with a sample-barcoded 5' primer, a second PCR was run for about 6 to 11 cycles. TCRdb reanalysed the 5' RACE reads using MiXCR and keeps one entry per CDR3 protein. The table includes around 1,000,000 distinct CDR3 sequences, 20% to 25% detected once. The same sample was also used in a study of T cells of mothers and their children.

Sequencing used blood. The receptor source for this set is a girl aged 2 to 10 in good health.

The chain combines TRBV7-2 with TRBJ2-7, with 11 bases that match TRBD2. The V gene end was trimmed by 6 bases and the J gene end by 4 bases; junction bases not matched to a gene: 8. CDR1 SGHTA and CDR2 FQGNSA come from the germline V gene. This CDR3 has 15 amino acids. The CDR3 spells CASRITSGGPYEQYF. CDR3 DNA sequence: TGTGCCAGCAGAATCACTAGCGGGGGCCCATACGAGCAGTACTTC.

A few counts support this clonotype. The rearrangement joins TRBV10-3 to TRBJ2-1; D not certain. The CDR3 loop spans 14 amino acids. Germline V lookup: CDR1 ENHRY, CDR2 SYGVKD. V was cut by 5 bases and J by 0 bases, with 8 bases left in between. As DNA, the CDR3 is TGTGCCATCAGTCCGGCGAGCTCCTACAATGAGCAGTTCTTC. Translation gives CAISPASSYNEQFF.

This sequence joins TRBV29-1 and TRBJ2-5; possibly TRBD1 or TRBD2 for D (5 bases each). The CDR3 length is 13 residues. The V end lost 6 bases, the J end lost 5 bases, and 16 bases lay between the germline ends. Germline loops: CDR1 SQVTM, CDR2 ANQGSEA. The CDR3 reads CSVSSGTRETQYF. The CDR3 DNA reads TGCAGCGTGTCCTCGGGGACCCGGGAGACCCAGTACTTC.

The chain employs TRBV28 and TRBJ2-5, with TRBD2 matching 8 bases. The length of the CDR3 is 14 residues. Trimming took 3 bases from V and 6 from J; bases not matched to a gene: 6. In germline, CDR1 is MDHEN, CDR2 SYDVKM. The CDR3 DNA is TGTGCCAGCAGTTTCCGGGGGGGACGGAAGACCCAGTACTTC. Translated, it gives CASSFRGGRKTQYF.

The V call is TRBV7-2, the J call TRBJ1-4; 10 bases are a match to TRBD1. Germline V gene sequence: CDR1 SGHTA, CDR2 FQGNSA. The CDR3 is made up of 14 amino acids. V trimming: 3 bases; J trimming: 10 bases; junction bases outside the gene matches: 5. The CDR3 DNA sequence: TGTGCCAGCAGCTTCGGACAGGGGGAGGGAAAACTGTTTTTT. Translating it yields CASSFGQGEGKLFF.

This chain connects TRBV2 to TRBJ2-1; TRBD2 matches 11 bases. The CDR3 has 14 amino acids. The junction had 3 bases not matched to a gene; V was cut back by 9 bases and J by 2 bases. The germline V gene has CDR1 SNHLY and CDR2 FYNNEI. The chain's CDR3 is CASVSGGAYNEQFF. For the CDR3, the DNA is TGTGCCAGTGTTAGCGGGGGGGCCTACAATGAGCAGTTCTTC.

The rearrangement uses TRBV28 and TRBJ2-1; 13 nucleotides align to TRBD2. Matching the DNA end better, TRBJ2-7 makes the J call doubtful. The germline V gene encodes CDR1 MDHEN and CDR2 SYDVKM. This CDR3 has 19 amino acids. The DNA for the CDR3 is TGTGCCAGCAGTTTATATGGACTAGCGGGAGATGGGAACTCCTACGAGCAGTACTTC. It yields the protein CASSLYGLAGDGNSYEQYF.

This clonotype was seen a handful of times. This chain joins TRBV7-3 and TRBJ2-5; the D gene is possibly TRBD2 (5 bases). The DNA end favors TRBJ2-7, so the J call may be wrong. The CDR3 is 18 amino acids. Per germline, CDR1 SGHTA and CDR2 FQGTGA. The CDR3 here is CASSLTFPGGFEKDEQYF. The DNA of the CDR3 is TGTGCCAGCAGCTTAACGTTTCCAGGAGGTTTTGAAAAGGACGAGCAGTACTTC.

V and J are TRBV24-1 and TRBJ2-3; TRBD2 agrees at 8 bases. CDR3 size: 18 residues. Losses at the gene ends were 2 bases for V and 0 bases for J; bases not matched to a gene: 9. Germline assignment: CDR1 KGHDR and CDR2 SFDVKD. In DNA form, the CDR3 reads TGTGCCACCAGTGATTCCCCTAGACTAGCGACGAGCACAGATACGCAGTATTTT. Protein: CATSDSPRLATSTDTQYF.

This clonotype has more than one count but fewer than ten. The chain joins TRBV29-1 to TRBJ2-5; 8 nucleotides match TRBD2. J lost 5 bases, V lost 7 bases, and 12 bases had no gene match. The CDR3 loop spans 14 amino acids. Germline lookup yields CDR1 SQVTM and CDR2 ANQGSEA. For the CDR3, the DNA is TGCAGCGGAACCGAGCGGGAGAGTGGCGAGACCCAGTACTTC. Its protein product is CSGTERESGETQYF.

This clonotype was detected a few times. The chain joins TRBV15 to TRBJ2-3, with D perhaps matching TRBD1 (6 bases). Between the trimmed V and J ends, which lost 5 bases and 6 bases, there was a span of 18 bases. Germline values: CDR1 LNHNV, CDR2 YYDKDF (reference sequence). This CDR3 is built from 15 residues. The CDR3 DNA reads TGTGCCACCAGCTCTCCGGGACACTCCCCCGATACGCAGTATTTT. Translated: CATSSPGHSPDTQYF.

The V and J genes are TRBV7-2 and TRBJ2-5; D could derive from TRBD1 or TRBD2 (5 bases each). With 1 base removed from V and 5 bases from J, the gap between germline ends came to 14 bases. This CDR3 is 15 amino acids long. Looked up from germline, CDR1 is SGHTA and CDR2 is FQGNSA. This CDR3 reads CASSLVGTPAETQYF. The CDR3 nucleotides are TGTGCCAGCAGCTTAGTAGGGACCCCGGCGGAGACCCAGTACTTC. The whole variable domain, remainder taken from reference TRBV7-2 and TRBJ2-5, is GAGVSQSPSNKVTEKGKDVELRCDPISGHTALYWYRQSLGQGLEFLIYFQGNSAPDKSGLPSDRFSAERTGGSVSTLTIQRTQQEDSAVYLCASSLVGTPAETQYFGPGTRLLVL.

This clonotype was observed once. The rearrangement joins TRBV5-6 to TRBJ2-4; TRBD2 aligns across 8 bases. This CDR3 region has 15 residues. Germline CDR1 SGHDT, CDR2 YYEEEE. Germline trimming cut 4 bases from V and 7 bases from J; bases unmatched to any gene: 10. CDR3 nucleotides: TGTGCCAGCAGCCTTCGGGGGGGCAGGGAGAACATTCAGTACTTC. This gives the protein CASSLRGGRENIQYF.

This chain uses TRBV29-1 with TRBJ2-5; D is undetermined. The ends were cut back, 6 bases at V and 1 base at J, with 21 bases in the middle. This CDR3 has 16 amino acids. Per the germline V gene, CDR1 is SQVTM and CDR2 is ANQGSEA. The CDR3 region is CSVGPPRVSLQETQYF. The DNA of the CDR3 is TGCAGCGTCGGCCCTCCAAGGGTCAGTCTCCAAGAGACCCAGTACTTC.

The rearrangement links TRBV12-3 or TRBV12-4 to TRBJ1-5; no clear D. The CDR3 consists of 15 residues. Trimming left V 3 bases short and J 6 bases short, with 15 bases between. The CDR3 loop reads CASSLVIGVSQPQHF. CDR3 DNA: TGTGCCAGCAGTTTGGTGATCGGGGTCAGTCAGCCCCAGCATTTT.

The chain is built from TRBV20-1 and TRBJ1-1, with TRBD1 matching over 9 bases. The junction had 10 bases not matched to a gene; V was cut back by 3 bases and J by 11 bases. The CDR3 loop spans 13 amino acids. CDR1 and CDR2 (germline): DFQATT, SNEGSKA (reference sequence). In nucleotides, the CDR3 is TGCAGTGCTAGGGGGGGACAGGGCTCGCTGGCTTTCTTT. Its protein product is CSARGGQGSLAFF.

This clonotype was seen more than once but under ten times. The gene calls are TRBV28 and TRBJ2-5; TRBD1 is a possible D gene (5 bases). The CDR3 consists of 16 residues. Per germline, CDR1 MDHEN and CDR2 SYDVKM. Deletions cut 6 bases from V and 3 bases from J, with 20 bases between. CDR3: CASSPGFLKGKETQYF. The CDR3 bases are TGTGCCAGCAGCCCCGGGTTCCTGAAGGGGAAAGAGACCCAGTACTTC.

This clonotype was found a few times. An end of the junction does not agree with germline; a read error may underlie this. This rearrangement joins TRBV6-2 or TRBV6-3 to TRBJ1-1; TRBD1 matches at 9 bases. CDR1 is MNHEY and CDR2 is SVGEGT in the germline V gene. There are 14 residues in the CDR3. Here the CDR3 reads CTSRKDRGVTEAFF. In nucleotides, the CDR3 is TGTACCAGCAGAAAGGACAGGGGAGTGACCGAAGCTTTCTTT.

This clonotype has more than one count but fewer than ten. V and J are TRBV7-3 and TRBJ2-1; D unresolved. V lost 4 bases and J 2 bases, leaving 12 bases between the germline ends. The CDR3 is made up of 15 amino acids. The germline CDR1 and CDR2 sequences are SGHTA and FQGTGA. The DNA for the CDR3 is TGTGCCAGCAGCTCCCTCACGGCTACCTACAATGAGCAGTTCTTC. Encoded protein: CASSSLTATYNEQFF.

In this sample, this clonotype turned up a few times. The chain combines TRBV9 with TRBJ2-2; TRBD2 matches 8 bases. CDR1 is SGDLS, CDR2 YYNGEE, per germline. The CDR3 loop spans 16 amino acids. The junction had 5 bases not matched to a gene; V was cut back by 3 bases and J by 1 base. CDR3 residues: CASSAGLAVNTGELFF. As DNA, the CDR3 is TGTGCCAGCAGCGCTGGACTAGCAGTGAACACCGGGGAGCTGTTTTTT.

V is TRBV11-2 and J is TRBJ1-2, with 10 bases fitting TRBD1. V was pared by 1 base and J by 7 bases, with 6 bases of the junction left unmatched. This CDR3 is built from 15 residues. Germline V lookup: CDR1 SGHAT, CDR2 FQNNGV. CDR3 region: CASSLGGQGGSGYTF. DNA for the CDR3: TGTGCCAGCAGCTTAGGAGGACAGGGGGGCAGTGGCTACACCTTC.

The genes are TRBV7-8 and TRBJ2-1; 10 bases line up with TRBD1. Germline lookup yields CDR1 SGHVS and CDR2 FQNEAQ. Trimming cost V 1 base and J 6 bases; bases outside gene matches: 3. The CDR3 has 15 amino acids. This CDR3 reads CASSLGTGGSNEQFF. In nucleotides, the CDR3 is TGTGCCAGCAGCTTAGGGACAGGGGGTAGCAATGAGCAGTTCTTC.

This clonotype was seen only a few times. The gene calls are TRBV5-1 and TRBJ2-3; D is unclear. CDR1 and CDR2 from the germline V gene are SGHRS and YFSETQ. This CDR3 contains 14 residues. V was shortened by 5 bases and J by 3 bases, with 13 bases between the two germline ends. The CDR3 DNA follows: TGCGCCAGCAGACATTCACAGAGAACAGATACGCAGTATTTT. As protein: CASRHSQRTDTQYF.

This rearrangement joins TRBV29-1 to TRBJ2-7, with TRBD2 matching over 7 bases. The CDR3 runs to 15 residues. Germline-derived CDR1 and CDR2 are SQVTM and ANQGSEA. V shed 0 bases and J 5 bases; nucleotides not matched to a gene: 10. CDR3: CSVEDGSGTNHEQYF. The CDR3 DNA is TGCAGCGTTGAAGATGGGTCAGGGACTAACCACGAGCAGTACTTC.

Worth noting for this clonotype: Relative to the germline gene, one junction end is altered; a read error may explain this. The chain links TRBV7-7 to TRBJ2-3; D may be TRBD1 (5 bases). Germline V gene sequence: CDR1 SSHAT, CDR2 FNYEAQ (reference sequence). This CDR3 spans 13 amino acids. CDR3 nucleotides: TGTGCTAGCAGCTTGGACACTACTCGTACGCAGTATTTT. Protein sequence: CASSLDTTRTQYF. Variable domain in full (rest from reference TRBV7-7 and TRBJ2-3): GAGVSQSPRYKVTKRGQDVTLRCDPISSHATLYWYQQALGQGPEFLTYFNYEAQPDKSGLPSDRFSAERPEGSISTLTIQRTEQRDSAMYRCASSLDTTRTQYFGPGTRLTVL.

The chain combines TRBV5-1 with TRBJ2-3; weak D call: TRBD1 (5 bases). Between the trimmed V and J ends, which lost 0 bases and 5 bases, there was a span of 13 bases. The length of the CDR3 is 15 residues. Germline CDR1 and CDR2: SGHRS and YFSETQ. The CDR3 DNA sequence: TGCGCCAGCAGCTTGGATACAGGATTAGGAGATACGCAGTATTTT. Amino acid sequence: CASSLDTGLGDTQYF.